These 15 T cell receptor beta chains came from one sample sequenced in a study of blood T cell repertoires in COVID-19. TCRdb's copy holds only in-frame clones and misses some; the assay was immunoSEQ multiplex PCR. The table includes roughly 400,000 clones, 91% detected once. Sequenced material: PBMCs or T cells enriched from blood (not recorded which). The receptors here all came from a middle-aged woman who had been exposed to COVID-19.

The rearrangement uses TRBV6-5 and TRBJ1-2, with 11 bases fitting TRBD1. Germline values: CDR1 MNHEY, CDR2 SVGAGI. The CDR3 totals 16 residues. With 4 bases clipped from V and 7 bases from J, the junction kept 11 bases outside the gene matches. The CDR3 DNA follows: TGTGCCAGCAGTTGGACAGGGGGCGATGGGATGGTTGGCTACACCTTC. Protein sequence: CASSWTGGDGMVGYTF.

With regard to this clone: The sample holds other DNA sequences that translate to the same CDR3. CDR3 sequence (DNA): TGTGCCAGCAGCTTGGGGGGGCGAAGGACTGAAGCTTTCTTT. Protein sequence: CASSLGGRRTEAFF. The chain uses TRBV5-4 and TRBJ1-1, with D tentatively TRBD1 (6 bases). The germline gives CDR1 SGHNT, CDR2 YYREEE (reference sequence). CDR3 length equals 14 residues. Trimming stripped 0 bases from V and 5 bases from J, with 11 bases between.

The chain is built from TRBV6-5 and TRBJ1-1; the D gene is possibly TRBD1 (5 bases). V lost 6 bases and J lost 1, with 9 bases in between. The CDR3 extends over 13 amino acids. Germline CDR1 is MNHEY and CDR2 is SVGAGI. In DNA form, the CDR3 reads TGTGCCAGCAGCATTCAGGGGAACACTGAAGCTTTCTTT. Amino acid sequence: CASSIQGNTEAFF.

This clone was recorded at least ten times. The chain recombines TRBV7-3 with TRBJ2-1, with D maybe TRBD1 (5 bases). In germline, CDR1 is SGHTA, CDR2 FQGTGA. The CDR3 loop spans 13 amino acids. V lost 2 bases and J 4 bases, leaving 6 bases between the germline ends. The CDR3 sequence is CASSLRQYNEQFF. In nucleotides, the CDR3 is TGTGCCAGCAGCTTACGACAGTACAATGAGCAGTTCTTC.

This sequence joins TRBV18 and TRBJ1-2, with a weak D call TRBD1 (5 bases). The ends were cut back, 0 bases at V and 6 bases at J, with 11 bases in the middle. CDR1 and CDR2 (germline): KGHSH, LQKENI. CDR3 length: 14 residues. The CDR3 DNA follows: TGTGCCAGCTCACCACCGGGCAGGGTGGATGGCTACACCTTC. This translates into CASSPPGRVDGYTF.

The genes are TRBV19 and TRBJ1-2, with unresolved D. The CDR3 is 12 amino acids. Trimming took 6 bases from V and 6 from J, leaving 11 bases between them. Germline CDR1 LNHDA, CDR2 SQIVND (reference sequence). CDR3 protein: CASSLSYDGYTF. DNA of the CDR3: TGTGCCAGTAGCCTGAGTTATGATGGCTACACCTTC.

This clone was seen a single time. This chain joins TRBV7-3 and TRBJ2-3; TRBD1 agrees at 8 bases. V lost 2 bases to trimming and J lost 5 bases; unmatched junction nucleotides: 6. Germline V gene data show CDR1 as SGHTA and CDR2 as FQGTGA. This CDR3 comprises 15 residues. The CDR3 spells CASSLEPGGKDTQYF. The CDR3 nucleotides read TGTGCCAGCAGCTTAGAACCAGGGGGCAAAGATACGCAGTATTTT.

CDR3 bases: TGTGCCAGCAGCTTAGTAGAAGAGGGACTGCGATATGGCTACACCTTC. It yields the protein CASSLVEEGLRYGYTF. V gene TRBV7-9 combines with J gene TRBJ1-2; weak D call: TRBD1 (5 bases). CDR1 SEHNR and CDR2 FQNEAQ come from the germline V gene (reference sequence). The CDR3 spans 16 residues. V dropped 1 base and J dropped 5 bases, with 17 bases sitting between them. The entire variable domain, with the rest obtained from reference TRBV7-9 and TRBJ1-2, is as follows: DTGVSQNPRHKITKRGQNVTFRCDPISEHNRLYWYRQTLGQGPEFLTYFQNEAQLEKSRLLSDRFSAERPKGSFSTLEIQRTEQGDSAMYLCASSLVEEGLRYGYTFGSGTRLTVV.

The chain has TRBV7-6 and TRBJ2-3; TRBD1 matches at 7 bases. Trimming at V came to 5 bases and at J to 2 bases, leaving 10 bases not matched to a gene. The CDR3 is made up of 16 amino acids. CDR1 and CDR2 (germline): SGHVS, FNYEAQ. Here the CDR3 DNA reads TGTGCCAGCAGCCAGTACCGGGACAGAAACACAGATACGCAGTATTTT. Protein product: CASSQYRDRNTDTQYF.

This chain connects TRBV27 to TRBJ2-1, with D possibly TRBD1 on 6 matching bases. The CDR3 runs to 12 residues. Trimming took off 4 bases at V and 7 bases at J, with 8 bases between the two ends. Germline V lookup: CDR1 MNHEY, CDR2 SMNVEV (reference sequence). The CDR3: CASSSRGNEQFF. The CDR3 coding sequence is TGTGCCAGCAGTTCCAGGGGAAATGAGCAGTTCTTC.

This rearrangement joins TRBV3-1 (or the pseudogene TRBV3-2) to TRBJ1-2, with D tentatively TRBD1 (5 bases). The CDR3 has 15 residues. The germline V and J ends were trimmed by 1 base and 8 bases, with 17 bases remaining between them. Germline CDR1 is LGHDT and CDR2 is YNNKEL (reference sequence). CDR3 bases: TGTGCCAGCAGCCAAGGTGTAGGGCAGGGCGGCGGCTACACCTTC. Translating gives CASSQGVGQGGGYTF.

J is TRBJ1-1 and V is TRBV24-1; D possibly corresponds to TRBD1 (6 bases). V dropped 10 bases and J dropped 2 bases, with 10 bases sitting between them. Germline V CDR1 and CDR2: KGHDR, SFDVKD. CDR3 length equals 12 residues. The CDR3 loop reads CATRGGNTEAFF. CDR3 sequence (DNA): TGTGCCACTAGAGGGGGAAACACTGAAGCTTTCTTT.

The chain has TRBV7-2 and TRBJ1-6, with TRBD1 identical over 10 bases. The CDR3 is 15 amino acids. Looked up from germline, CDR1 is SGHTA and CDR2 is FQGNSA. The trim removed 4 bases at V and 8 bases at J, leaving 5 bases unmatched. CDR3 bases: TGTGCCAGCAGCTCCGGGACAGGGGCCCATTCACCCCTCCACTTT. Protein: CASSSGTGAHSPLHF.

The rearrangement links TRBV4-1 to TRBJ2-7; tentative D call: TRBD1 (6 bases). V lost 0 bases to trimming and J lost 3 bases, with 12 bases between them. The CDR3 loop spans 15 amino acids. Germline CDR1 is MGHRA and CDR2 is YSYEKL. This CDR3 reads CASSQEGGQNYEQYF. The CDR3 region has the DNA TGCGCCAGCAGCCAAGAAGGTGGACAGAACTACGAGCAGTACTTC.

The chain joins TRBV6-5 to TRBJ1-1, with TRBD1 identical over 8 bases. This CDR3 is built from 13 residues. CDR1 and CDR2 (germline): MNHEY, SVGAGI. V shed 6 bases, J shed 4 bases, and the junction held 4 bases outside the gene matches. The CDR3 DNA reads as TGTGCCAGCAGGCACAGGGGGTTCACTGAAGCTTTCTTT. This sequence encodes CASRHRGFTEAFF.